This T cell receptor beta chain came from a study of blood T cell repertoires in COVID-19 (TCRdb year 2020). Background on the whole study: Samples covering the acute and convalescent phases of COVID-19 were provided by collaborators in the United States, Italy and Spain. Samples came from the ongoing ImmuneRACE study (first 160 participants) plus 1,254 subjects from 6 global collaborators. Subjects who had been exposed to COVID-19, were actively infected with it, or had recovered from it provided the deeply sampled blood TCRbeta repertoires that made up the dataset. A de-identified subject ID, COVID-19 status, age in years and sex were almost always included in the sample metadata. The material from the prospective study consisted of cDNA or gDNA derived from T cells, B-cell-depleted T cells, or PBMCs. The repertoires were released in a freely available public database intended as a resource for research on the immune response to SARS-CoV-2. Where available, HLA class I and class II types were obtained from metadata supplied by the sample provider rather than from assay-based typing. Study-level results and caveats: How much clinical and demographic metadata was included differed by source and by participant, and the metadata was provided uncurated.

TCRbeta CDR3 regions were amplified from genomic DNA using the immunoSEQ Assay, a bias-controlled multiplex PCR. On the authors' methods: Nucleated cell counts per sample were estimated from amplification of reference gene primers within the assay. Sequence reads were collapsed and filtered to measure the absolute abundance of every unique TCRbeta CDR3 rearrangement. Productive Simpson clonality was computed per sample as the square root of Simpson's diversity index over productive rearrangements. TCRdb mirrors the immuneACCESS table, restricted to in-frame sequences. Some clones are absent from its copies; in checked studies, under half trace to an unresolved V gene, and the reason for the others is unknown. V and J calls and clone size come straight from that table; D and trimming were deduced from the DNA. In all, the sample holds 250,000 to 300,000 clones, and around 90% of those were seen once. The top ten clonotypes cover 1.2% of the sample.

Enrolling through a virtual design, the prospective study's participants ranged in age from about 18 to 100 years and lived across some 22 United States geographic areas. In the prospective study, participants were assigned to cohorts based on the clinical history participants reported in a screening survey and a study questionnaire. In the prospective study, whole blood, serum and a nasopharyngeal or oropharyngeal swab were collected from each participant by mobile phlebotomists. Additional blood draws and questionnaires over an approximately 2-month period could optionally be provided by prospective study participants. Before DNA extraction, prospective study blood samples were shipped either frozen or at room temperature. In the germline V gene, CDR1 corresponds to MNHEY and CDR2 to SVGAGI. The CDR3, from cysteine to phenylalanine, totals 14 residues. Only the CDR3 part of the read is kept: 42 bases, read in frame from the first base. The junction carries 12 bases between V and J, which are trimmed by 0 bases and 9 bases respectively.

This clone came up once. Its antigen is still unknown. It has no much larger one-base neighbor in the sample; base qualities were not kept. The sequence derives from a human donor in a cohort exposed to, infected with or recovered from COVID-19 (not recorded which). The donor label of this sample is uncertain. The specimen sequenced was PBMCs or T cells enriched from blood (not recorded which). This receptor chain uses TRBV6-5 and TRBJ2-1, and perhaps TRBD2 as D gene, on 5 matching bases. The sequenced DNA: TGTGCCAGCAGTTACTCGATCCATGAGGGTGAGCAGTTCTTC. This codes for CASSYSIHEGEQFF.